This TCR beta chain appears in the sequencing data of a study of blood T cell repertoires in COVID-19. Across the whole study: The United States, Italy and Spain were the sources of the acute and convalescent COVID-19 samples. Sample material is recorded as cDNA or gDNA derived from T cells, B-cell-depleted T cells, or PBMCs.

Original processing notes: Reference gene primers were amplified, and this amplification served to estimate nucleated cell counts. This table comes from immunoSEQ multiplex PCR, and its TCRdb copy is limited to in-frame clones, with some not included. That table is the source of V, J and clone size, and D and trimming were worked out from the DNA. The sample has approximately 90,000 clones; roughly 90% are singletons. CDR1 and CDR2 from the germline V gene are SGHTA and FQGNSA. V trimming: 3 bases; J trimming: 6 bases; junction bases outside the gene matches: 6. This CDR3 has 15 residues. The chain combines TRBV7-2 with TRBJ1-5, with 9 bases lining up with TRBD1. Specimen: peripheral blood. The clonotype comes from a man in his 60s with acute or convalescent COVID-19. For the CDR3, the DNA is TGTGCCAGCAGCTTTGGGGACAGGGTAATTCAGCCCCAGCATTTT. This gives the protein CASSFGDRVIQPQHF.